This T cell receptor (beta chain) was sequenced during a study of control samples from healthy donors and cancer patients. V was shortened by 1 base and J by 0 bases, with 11 bases between the two germline ends. The CDR3 is 16 amino acids. Germline V gene sequence: CDR1 SGHDN, CDR2 FVKESK. The assay was immunoSEQ multiplex PCR, and TCRdb's table has in-frame clones only and misses some. The sample includes 89,000 or so clones, 80% to 90% of them seen just once. The genes are TRBV14 and TRBJ2-3; unclear D gene. The clonotype comes from a man aged 45-60 years in good health. Sequencing used blood. The CDR3 loop reads CASSQVSGASTDTQYF. The CDR3 region has the DNA TGTGCCAGCAGCCAAGTCTCCGGCGCGAGCACAGATACGCAGTATTTT.